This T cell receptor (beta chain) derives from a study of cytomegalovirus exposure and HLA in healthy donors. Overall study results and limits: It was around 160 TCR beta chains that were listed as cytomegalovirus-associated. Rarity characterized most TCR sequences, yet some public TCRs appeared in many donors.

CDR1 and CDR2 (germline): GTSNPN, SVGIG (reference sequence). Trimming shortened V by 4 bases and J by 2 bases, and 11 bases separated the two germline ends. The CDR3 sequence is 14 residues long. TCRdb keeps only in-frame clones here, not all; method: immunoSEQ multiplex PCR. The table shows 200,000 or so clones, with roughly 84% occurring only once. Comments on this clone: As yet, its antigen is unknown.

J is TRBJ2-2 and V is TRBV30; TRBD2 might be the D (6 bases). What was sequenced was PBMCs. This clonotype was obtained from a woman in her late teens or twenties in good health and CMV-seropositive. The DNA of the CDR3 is TGTGCCTGGATCCGCGGGACCAACACCGGGGAGCTGTTTTTT. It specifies CAWIRGTNTGELFF.